The 2 T cell receptor beta chains in this list originate from one sample, sequenced in a study of monozygotic twins with inflammatory bowel disease. TCRdb processed the 5' RACE reads again and assigns one entry to each CDR3 protein, with no DNA. The listing records approximately 400,000 distinct CDR3 sequences. The sequencing input was blood. All receptors derive from a human donor with ulcerative colitis or Crohn's disease, or a healthy co-twin of an affected twin (not recorded which).

CDR3 loop: CASSLLSTGELFF. The chain is built from TRBV7-9 and TRBJ2-2. CDR3 length: 13 residues. Germline V CDR1 and CDR2: SEHNR, FQNEAQ (reference sequence).

The V and J genes are TRBV27 and TRBJ1-6; TCRdb lists TRBD1, though no DNA is available to test this call. Germline assignment: CDR1 MNHEY and CDR2 SMNVEV (reference sequence). This CDR3 is built from 15 residues. This CDR3 is CASSLPRLPNSPLHF.